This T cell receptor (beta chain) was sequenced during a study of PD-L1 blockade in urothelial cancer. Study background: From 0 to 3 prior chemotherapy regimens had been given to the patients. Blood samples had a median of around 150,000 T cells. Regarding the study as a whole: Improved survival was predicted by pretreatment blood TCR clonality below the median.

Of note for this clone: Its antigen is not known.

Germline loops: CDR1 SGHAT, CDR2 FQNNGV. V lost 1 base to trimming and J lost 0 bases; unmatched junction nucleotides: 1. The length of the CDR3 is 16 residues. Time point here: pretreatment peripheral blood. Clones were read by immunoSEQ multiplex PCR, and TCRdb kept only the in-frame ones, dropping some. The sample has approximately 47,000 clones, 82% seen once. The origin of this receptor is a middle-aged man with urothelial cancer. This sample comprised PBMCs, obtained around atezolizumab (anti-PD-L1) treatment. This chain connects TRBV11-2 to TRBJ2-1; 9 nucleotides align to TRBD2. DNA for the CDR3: TGTGCCAGCAGCTTAGCAGCGGGGGGCTCCTACAATGAGCAGTTCTTC. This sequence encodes CASSLAAGGSYNEQFF.